Presented here are 28 T cell receptor beta chains from one specimen sequenced in a study. TCRdb independently ran MiXCR on the 5' RACE reads; one entry per CDR3 protein. The table records some 57,000 distinct CDR3 sequences, 15% to 20% of them present only once. What was sequenced was naive CD4+ T cells sorted from blood. Noted subset: naive CD4+ T cells, CD4+CD45RA+CD25-. The source is a female donor with breast cancer.

This clonotype was seen only a few times. The V call is TRBV2, the J call TRBJ1-1, with TRBD1 as a possible D gene (5 bases). V was clipped by 8 bases and J by 3 bases, with 13 bases between them. Germline V gives CDR1 SNHLY, CDR2 FYNNEI. This CDR3 has 13 residues. CDR3 in amino acids: CASCRRGDTEAFF. CDR3 coding DNA: TGTGCCAGCTGTCGAAGGGGAGACACTGAAGCTTTCTTT.

V gene TRBV5-1 combines with J gene TRBJ2-1; possibly TRBD1 for D (5 bases). The CDR3 totals 14 residues. V gave up 0 bases and J gave up 7 bases, with 11 bases separating them. Looked up from germline, CDR1 is SGHRS and CDR2 is YFSETQ. DNA for the CDR3: TGCGCCAGCAGCTTGGTTCAGGGAACGAATGAGCAGTTCTTC. This translates into CASSLVQGTNEQFF.

This clonotype showed up just a few times. This chain connects TRBV20-1 to TRBJ2-5; 12 nucleotides align to TRBD2. This CDR3 is 15 amino acids long. J was trimmed by 5 bases and V by 4 bases; bases with no gene match: 8. Germline loops: CDR1 DFQATT, CDR2 SNEGSKA (reference sequence). This CDR3 is CSATLAGGPIETQYF. In DNA form, the CDR3 reads TGCAGTGCTACCCTAGCGGGGGGGCCAATTGAGACCCAGTACTTC.

This chain's CDR3 is CAWSVSGLPHEQYF. The CDR3 bases are TGTGCCTGGAGTGTATCAGGGCTACCCCACGAGCAGTACTTC. The genes are TRBV30 and TRBJ2-7, with D tentatively TRBD1 (5 bases). V gave up 0 bases and J gave up 5 bases, with 14 bases separating them. CDR3 length: 14 residues. Germline assignment: CDR1 GTSNPN and CDR2 SVGIG (reference sequence).

This clonotype was observed at least ten times. The chain recombines TRBV6-1 with TRBJ2-7; D perhaps matches TRBD1 (6 bases). The CDR3 sequence is 16 residues long. V lost 7 bases and J lost 0, with 19 bases in between. CDR1 and CDR2 from the germline V gene are MNHNS and SASEGT. The CDR3 reads CASIPYSGAGSYEQYF. DNA for the CDR3: TGTGCCAGCATCCCTTACTCAGGGGCAGGCTCCTACGAGCAGTACTTC.

This clonotype was picked up a small number of times. V is TRBV2 and J is TRBJ2-7, with TRBD2 identical over 9 bases. The V segment lost 6 bases and the J segment 5 bases; nucleotides outside the gene matches: 8. Germline CDR1 is SNHLY and CDR2 is FYNNEI. The length of the CDR3 is 14 residues. The CDR3 DNA reads TGTGCCAGCAGGGGGGGGACTAGCTTGCACGAGCAGTACTTC. Translated: CASRGGTSLHEQYF.

The V and J genes are TRBV5-1 and TRBJ1-1, with D maybe TRBD1 (5 bases). The CDR3 sequence is 16 residues long. Germline V gene sequence: CDR1 SGHRS, CDR2 YFSETQ. The ends were cut back, 0 bases at V and 3 bases at J, with 15 bases in the middle. CDR3 in amino acids: CASSLGGSVSDTEAFF. The DNA for the CDR3 is TGCGCCAGCAGCTTGGGGGGGTCGGTATCGGACACTGAAGCTTTCTTT.

This clonotype was counted many times. The chain couples TRBV5-6 to TRBJ2-5; D may be TRBD2 (5 bases). V lost 0 bases and J lost 1, with 19 bases in between. This CDR3 is 18 amino acids long. The germline CDR1 and CDR2 sequences are SGHDT and YYEEEE. CDR3 nucleotides: TGTGCCAGCAGCTTGGCCCTCGGGATGAGGGTAGGCCAAGAGACCCAGTACTTC. Its protein product is CASSLALGMRVGQETQYF.

Concerning this clonotype itself: Possible read error: a much larger clone is one base away. The CDR3 protein is CSFDRESNKPQHF. The CDR3 nucleotides read TGCAGCTTTGACAGGGAGAGCAATAAGCCCCAGCATTTT. V is TRBV29-1 and J is TRBJ1-5; 7 bases align to TRBD1. The CDR3 runs 13 residues. The germline gives CDR1 SQVTM, CDR2 ANQGSEA.

This clonotype came up a few times. The chain recombines TRBV5-1 with TRBJ1-2; D is ambiguous. Trimming cost V 5 bases and J 3 bases, with 8 bases left between them. This CDR3 is 12 amino acids long. Germline lookup yields CDR1 SGHRS and CDR2 YFSETQ. In DNA, the CDR3 is TGCGCCAGCAGGGAATCAGACTATGGCTACACCTTC. Its protein product is CASRESDYGYTF.

The J gene is TRBJ2-7, the V gene TRBV20-1; D unresolved. Trimming took 3 bases from V and 5 from J, leaving 23 bases between them. Germline CDR1 and CDR2: DFQATT and SNEGSKA (reference sequence). The CDR3 is 16 amino acids. The CDR3 reads CSARSTRWATIHEQYF. CDR3 bases: TGCAGTGCTAGGTCCACCCGCTGGGCTACCATCCACGAGCAGTACTTC.

The CDR3 DNA sequence: TGTGCCAGCAGCCGCGGGACAGGGGAGAATCAGCCCCAGCATTTT. It codes for CASSRGTGENQPQHF. The J gene is TRBJ1-5, the V gene TRBV7-8; 10 bases align to TRBD1. Germline CDR1 and CDR2: SGHVS and FQNEAQ. Losses at the gene ends were 5 bases for V and 4 bases for J; bases not matched to a gene: 5. There are 15 residues in the CDR3.

This clonotype has a count of ten or more. This chain joins TRBV29-1 and TRBJ1-2, with D uncertain. Deletions cut 6 bases from V and 7 bases from J, with 3 bases between. Per germline, CDR1 SQVTM and CDR2 ANQGSEA. The CDR3 sequence is 8 residues long. CDR3 DNA: TGCAGCGTAGGTGGCTACACCTTC. Amino acid sequence: CSVGGYTF.

This clonotype occurred many times. This chain links TRBV28 with TRBJ2-1; TRBD2 aligns across 7 bases. This CDR3 is built from 17 residues. Germline lookup yields CDR1 MDHEN and CDR2 SYDVKM. Losses at the gene ends were 3 bases for V and 8 bases for J; bases not matched to a gene: 16. CDR3 residues: CASSLGGGLFRVDEQFF. The CDR3 DNA reads as TGTGCCAGCAGTTTGGGGGGAGGGCTCTTTCGTGTCGATGAGCAGTTCTTC.

This chain links TRBV25-1 with TRBJ1-5; no clear D gene. The V and J ends lost 3 bases and 6 bases respectively, with 6 bases between them. The CDR3 is made up of 12 amino acids. The V gene's germline CDR1 is MGHDK and CDR2 SYGVNS. The CDR3 coding sequence is TGTGCCAGCAGTGATTATGGTCAGCCCCAGCATTTT. This translates into CASSDYGQPQHF.

As regards this clonotype: This sequence may be a read error, since a much larger clone differs from it by one base. The CDR3 end shows no conserved phenylalanine or tryptophan, and so a read error is likely. This sequence joins TRBV20-1 and TRBJ2-3; D is perhaps TRBD2 (7 bases). The V gene lost 0 bases and the J gene lost 5 bases, with 18 bases spanning the gap. The V gene's germline CDR1 is DFQATT and CDR2 SNEGSKA (reference sequence). The CDR3 runs to 16 residues. In DNA form, the CDR3 reads TGCAGTGCTAGAGATCGCTTGGGAGGGGGTATAGATACGCAGTATTCT. This gives the protein CSARDRLGGGIDTQYS.

This clonotype occurred many times. This chain joins TRBV12-3 or TRBV12-4 and TRBJ2-5, with 10 bases that match TRBD2. CDR3 length equals 14 residues. V dropped 8 bases and J dropped 2; count of bases not matched to a gene: 5. CDR3 protein: CASASSGGQETQYF. CDR3 nucleotide sequence: TGTGCCAGCGCATCTAGCGGGGGACAAGAGACCCAGTACTTC.

This clonotype was seen many times. V is TRBV7-9 and J is TRBJ1-4; D is undetermined. The V gene lost 4 bases and the J gene lost 6 bases, with 12 bases spanning the gap. This CDR3 spans 14 amino acids. The germline V gene encodes CDR1 SEHNR and CDR2 FQNEAQ (reference sequence). The CDR3 loop reads CASSSGRADEKLFF. The CDR3 nucleotides are TGTGCCAGCAGCTCCGGCCGGGCGGATGAAAAACTGTTTTTT.

A word on this clonotype: This could be a read error, since a much larger clone is one nucleotide away. This chain uses TRBV29-1 with TRBJ2-2; D not resolved. The germline V gene has CDR1 SQVTM and CDR2 ANQGSEA. The CDR3 consists of 11 residues. Trimming shortened V by 4 bases and J by 7 bases, and 7 bases separated the two germline ends. The DNA for the CDR3 is TGCAGCGTTGGAGATCACGGGGAGCTGTTTTTT. Its translation: CSVGDHGELFF.

This clonotype was observed a few times. The rearrangement uses TRBV5-5 and TRBJ1-1; D is uncertain. Germline V gene sequence: CDR1 SGHKS, CDR2 YYEKEE (reference sequence). This CDR3 spans 13 amino acids. V was clipped by 4 bases and J by 4 bases, with 11 bases between them. The CDR3 nucleotides are TGTGCCAGCAGCGGTACTTGGGGCACTGAAGCTTTCTTT. Translated: CASSGTWGTEAFF.

This clonotype was counted between two and nine times. The genes are TRBV12-5 and TRBJ2-3, with D perhaps TRBD2 (6 bases). The V gene lost 5 bases and the J gene lost 4 bases, with 10 bases spanning the gap. The CDR3 loop spans 13 amino acids. Germline values: CDR1 LGHNT, CDR2 FRNRAP. CDR3 DNA: TGTGCTAGTGGTCACCGCGGGGCAGATACGCAGTATTTT. Amino acid sequence: CASGHRGADTQYF.

This clonotype was detected many times. V usage is TRBV5-1 and J usage is TRBJ2-5; D uncertain. CDR3 length: 12 residues. Germline CDR1 reads SGHRS; CDR2 reads YFSETQ. V lost 1 base and J lost 0, with 1 base in between. Written as DNA, the CDR3 is TGCGCCAGCAGCTTGTACCAAGAGACCCAGTACTTC. This codes for CASSLYQETQYF.

This clonotype was counted only a few times. CDR3 residues: CATSDSRTSGGLGQFF. The CDR3 region has the DNA TGTGCCACCAGTGATTCTAGGACTAGCGGGGGCCTCGGGCAGTTCTTC. The chain joins TRBV24-1 to TRBJ2-1; 13 bases map to TRBD2. The ends lost 2 bases at V and 12 bases at J; junction bases unmatched: 9. The CDR3 consists of 16 residues. Germline V lookup: CDR1 KGHDR, CDR2 SFDVKD.

This clonotype was recorded a few times. The rearrangement links TRBV7-6 to TRBJ2-7, with a possible D match to TRBD1 (6 bases). The CDR3 loop spans 13 amino acids. V shed 6 bases and J shed 6 bases, with 15 bases lying between them. Germline V CDR1 and CDR2: SGHVS, FNYEAQ. CDR3 in amino acids: CASSQIQTGEQYF. CDR3 bases: TGTGCCAGCAGTCAAATACAGACAGGCGAGCAGTACTTC.

This clonotype was recorded a few times. The rearrangement links TRBV7-2 to TRBJ2-3; unclear D gene. Trimming left V 3 bases short and J 0 bases short, with 10 bases between. The germline CDR1 and CDR2 sequences are SGHTA and FQGNSA. This CDR3 has 15 amino acids. Written as DNA, the CDR3 is TGTGCCAGCAGCTTGGGCTACCTTAGCACAGATACGCAGTATTTT. Translating gives CASSLGYLSTDTQYF.

CDR3 sequence reads: CASSFTGAQNTIYF. For the CDR3, the DNA is TGTGCCAGCAGCTTTACAGGGGCTCAAAACACCATATATTTT. This rearrangement joins TRBV7-9 to TRBJ1-3; 7 bases map to TRBD1. The germline CDR1 and CDR2 sequences are SEHNR and FQNEAQ (reference sequence). Germline trimming cut 3 bases from V and 6 bases from J; bases unmatched to any gene: 5. This CDR3 spans 14 amino acids.

The chain employs TRBV4-1 and TRBJ2-7, with TRBD2 matching 9 bases. The trim removed 3 bases at V and 5 bases at J, leaving 8 bases unmatched. The CDR3 is 15 amino acids. Germline V gene data show CDR1 as MGHRA and CDR2 as YSYEKL. The DNA of the CDR3 is TGCGCCAGCAGCCACCCGGGACTAGCTTCCAACGAGCAGTACTTC. It yields the protein CASSHPGLASNEQYF.

The V and J genes are TRBV4-1 and TRBJ2-5; TRBD2 might be the D (5 bases). V was cut by 2 bases and J by 2 bases, with 12 bases left in between. Looked up from germline, CDR1 is MGHRA and CDR2 is YSYEKL. The CDR3 consists of 15 residues. This chain's CDR3 is CASSQPKTTQETQYF. Here the CDR3 DNA reads TGCGCCAGCAGCCAACCCAAGACTACACAAGAGACCCAGTACTTC.